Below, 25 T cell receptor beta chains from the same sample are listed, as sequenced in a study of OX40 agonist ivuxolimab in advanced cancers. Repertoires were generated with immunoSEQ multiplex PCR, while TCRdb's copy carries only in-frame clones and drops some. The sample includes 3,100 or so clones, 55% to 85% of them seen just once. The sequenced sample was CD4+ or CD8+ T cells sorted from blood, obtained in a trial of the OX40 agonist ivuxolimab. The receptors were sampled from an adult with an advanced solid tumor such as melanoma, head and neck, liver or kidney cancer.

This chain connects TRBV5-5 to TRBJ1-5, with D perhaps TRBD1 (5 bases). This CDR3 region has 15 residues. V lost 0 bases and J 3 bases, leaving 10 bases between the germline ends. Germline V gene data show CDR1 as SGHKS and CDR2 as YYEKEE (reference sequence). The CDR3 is CASSLVRGDNQPQHF. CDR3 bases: TGTGCCAGCAGCTTGGTTCGGGGGGACAATCAGCCCCAGCATTTT. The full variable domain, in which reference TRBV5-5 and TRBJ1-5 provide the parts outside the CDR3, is DAGVTQSPTHLIKTRGQQVTLRCSPISGHKSVSWYQQVLGQGPQFIFQYYEKEERGRGNFPDRFSARQFPNYSSELNVNALLLGDSALYLCASSLVRGDNQPQHFGDGTRLSIL.

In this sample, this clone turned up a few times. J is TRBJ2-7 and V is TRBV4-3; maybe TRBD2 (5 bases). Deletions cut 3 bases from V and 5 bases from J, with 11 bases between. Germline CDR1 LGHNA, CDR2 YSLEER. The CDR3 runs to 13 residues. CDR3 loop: CASSQGSEDEQYF. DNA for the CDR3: TGCGCCAGCAGCCAGGGGTCGGAGGACGAGCAGTACTTC.

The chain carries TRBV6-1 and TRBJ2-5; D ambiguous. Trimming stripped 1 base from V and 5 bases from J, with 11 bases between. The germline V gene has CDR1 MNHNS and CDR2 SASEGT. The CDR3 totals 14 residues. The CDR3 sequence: CASSEGQSVETQYF. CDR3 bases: TGTGCCAGCAGTGAAGGCCAAAGTGTTGAGACCCAGTACTTC.

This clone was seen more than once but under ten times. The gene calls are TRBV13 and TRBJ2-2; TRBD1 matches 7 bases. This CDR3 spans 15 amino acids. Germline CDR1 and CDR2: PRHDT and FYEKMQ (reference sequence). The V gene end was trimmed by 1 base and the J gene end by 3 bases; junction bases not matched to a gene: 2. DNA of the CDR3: TGTGCCAGCAGCTTAGTGGGACAGCACACCGGGGAGCTGTTTTTT. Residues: CASSLVGQHTGELFF. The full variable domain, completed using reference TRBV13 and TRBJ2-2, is AAGVIQSPRHLIKEKRETATLKCYPIPRHDTVYWYQQGPGQDPQFLISFYEKMQSDKGSIPDRFSAQQFSDYHSELNMSSLELGDSALYFCASSLVGQHTGELFFGEGSRLTVL.

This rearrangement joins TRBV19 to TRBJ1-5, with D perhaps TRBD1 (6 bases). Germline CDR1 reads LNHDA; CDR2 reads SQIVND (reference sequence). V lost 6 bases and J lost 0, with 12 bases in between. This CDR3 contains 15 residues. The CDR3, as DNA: TGTGCCAGTAGCGAGAGGGACAATAGCAATCAGCCCCAGCATTTT. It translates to CASSERDNSNQPQHF.

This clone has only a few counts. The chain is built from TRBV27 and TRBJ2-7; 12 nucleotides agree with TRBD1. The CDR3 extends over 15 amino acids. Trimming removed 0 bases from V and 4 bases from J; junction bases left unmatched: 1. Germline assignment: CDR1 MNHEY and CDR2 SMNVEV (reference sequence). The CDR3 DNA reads TGTGCCAGCAGTTTATCGGGACAGGGGGCATACGAGCAGTACTTC. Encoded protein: CASSLSGQGAYEQYF.

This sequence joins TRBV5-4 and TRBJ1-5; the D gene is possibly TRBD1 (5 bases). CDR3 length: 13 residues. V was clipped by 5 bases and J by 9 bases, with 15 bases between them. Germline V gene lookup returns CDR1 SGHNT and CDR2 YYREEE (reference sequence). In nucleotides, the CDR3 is TGTGCCAGCAGTCCAGGGAACGGATCGCCCCAGCATTTT. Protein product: CASSPGNGSPQHF.

The CDR3 loop reads CASSHSGTDKNIQYF. The DNA for the CDR3 is TGTGCCAGCAGCCATAGCGGGACAGACAAAAACATTCAGTACTTC. The gene calls are TRBV28 and TRBJ2-4, with TRBD2 as a possible D gene (8 bases). V shed 6 bases and J shed 3 bases, with 15 bases lying between them. The CDR3 runs to 15 residues. In germline, CDR1 is MDHEN, CDR2 SYDVKM.

DNA of the CDR3: TGTGCCACTCTGGGCCACGCTAACTATGGCTACACCTTC. Protein sequence: CATLGHANYGYTF. This chain connects TRBV5-4 to TRBJ1-2; unclear D gene. This CDR3 region has 13 residues. Trimming stripped 9 bases from V and 0 bases from J, with 12 bases between. CDR1 SGHNT and CDR2 YYREEE come from the germline V gene (reference sequence).

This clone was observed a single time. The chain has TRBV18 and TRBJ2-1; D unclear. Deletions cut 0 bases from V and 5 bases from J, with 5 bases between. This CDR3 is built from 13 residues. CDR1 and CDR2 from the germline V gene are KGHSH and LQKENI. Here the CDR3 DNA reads TGTGCCAGCTCACCACCCAGCAACAATGAGCAGTTCTTC. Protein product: CASSPPSNNEQFF.

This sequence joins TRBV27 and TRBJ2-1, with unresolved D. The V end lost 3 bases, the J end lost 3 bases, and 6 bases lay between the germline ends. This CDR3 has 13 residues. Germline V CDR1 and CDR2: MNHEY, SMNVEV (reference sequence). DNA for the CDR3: TGTGCCAGCAGTTTGACGGACTACAATGAGCAGTTCTTC. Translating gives CASSLTDYNEQFF.

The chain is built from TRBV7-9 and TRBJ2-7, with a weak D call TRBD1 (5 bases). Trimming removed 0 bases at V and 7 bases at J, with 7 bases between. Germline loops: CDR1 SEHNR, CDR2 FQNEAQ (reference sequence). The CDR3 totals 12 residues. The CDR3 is CASSLAGDEQYF. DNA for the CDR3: TGTGCCAGCAGCTTAGCAGGGGATGAGCAGTACTTC.

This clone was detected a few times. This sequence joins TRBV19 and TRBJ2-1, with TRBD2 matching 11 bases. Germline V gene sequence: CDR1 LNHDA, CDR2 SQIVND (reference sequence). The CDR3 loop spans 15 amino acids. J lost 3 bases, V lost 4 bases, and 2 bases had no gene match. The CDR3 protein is CASSTTSGSYNEQFF. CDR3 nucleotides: TGTGCCAGTAGTACTACTAGCGGGAGCTACAATGAGCAGTTCTTC.

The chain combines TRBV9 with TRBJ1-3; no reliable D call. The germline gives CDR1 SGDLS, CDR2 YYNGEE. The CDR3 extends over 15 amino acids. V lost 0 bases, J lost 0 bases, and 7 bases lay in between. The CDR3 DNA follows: TGTGCCAGCAGCGTAGATTTCAGCTCTGGAAACACCATATATTTT. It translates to CASSVDFSSGNTIYF. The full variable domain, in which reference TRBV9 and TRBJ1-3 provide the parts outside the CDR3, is DSGVTQTPKHLITATGQRVTLRCSPRSGDLSVYWYQQSLDQGLQFLIQYYNGEERAKGNILERFSAQQFPDLHSELNLSSLELGDSALYFCASSVDFSSGNTIYFGEGSWLTVV.

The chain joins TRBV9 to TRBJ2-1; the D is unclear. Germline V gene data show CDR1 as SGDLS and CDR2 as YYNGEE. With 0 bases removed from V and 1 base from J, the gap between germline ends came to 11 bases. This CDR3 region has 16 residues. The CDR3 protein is CASSVVGVRSYNEQFF. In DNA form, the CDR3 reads TGTGCCAGCAGCGTAGTTGGGGTTAGGTCCTACAATGAGCAGTTCTTC.

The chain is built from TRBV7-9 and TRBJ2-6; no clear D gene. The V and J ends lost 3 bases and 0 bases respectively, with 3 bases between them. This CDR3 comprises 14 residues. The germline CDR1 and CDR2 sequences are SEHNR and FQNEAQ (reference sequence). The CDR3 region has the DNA TGTGCCAGCAGCTTCCGCTCTGGGGCCAACGTCCTGACTTTC. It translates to CASSFRSGANVLTF.

The CDR3 DNA reads TGCGCCAGCAGCCAGGGGACTAGCGGCACCTACGAGCAGTACTTC. Translated: CASSQGTSGTYEQYF. This sequence joins TRBV4-3 and TRBJ2-7; TRBD2 aligns across 11 bases. Germline V gives CDR1 LGHNA, CDR2 YSLEER. The CDR3 is 15 residues long. V gave up 3 bases and J gave up 2 bases; unmatched junction bases: 3.

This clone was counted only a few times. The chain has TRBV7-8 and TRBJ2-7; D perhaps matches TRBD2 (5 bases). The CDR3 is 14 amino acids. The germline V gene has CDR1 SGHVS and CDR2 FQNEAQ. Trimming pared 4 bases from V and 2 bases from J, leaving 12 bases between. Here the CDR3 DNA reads TGTGCCAGCAGCTACGGACCGGGAACCTACGAGCAGTACTTC. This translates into CASSYGPGTYEQYF.

CDR3 sequence reads: CASSLEGGQRPYEQYF. The CDR3 DNA reads as TGTGCCAGCAGCTTAGAGGGGGGACAGAGGCCCTACGAGCAGTACTTC. The gene calls are TRBV7-9 and TRBJ2-7, with D possibly matching TRBD1 (7 bases). The CDR3 sequence is 16 residues long. The germline V and J ends were trimmed by 1 base and 2 bases, with 15 bases remaining between them. The V gene's germline CDR1 is SEHNR and CDR2 FQNEAQ (reference sequence).

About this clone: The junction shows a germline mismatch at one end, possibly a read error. CDR3 in amino acids: CASSSTGSDTQYF. CDR3 in DNA: TGTGCTAGCAGCTCAACAGGGTCCGATACGCAGTATTTT. The chain carries TRBV7-7 and TRBJ2-3; D may be TRBD1 (6 bases). Per germline, CDR1 SSHAT and CDR2 FNYEAQ (reference sequence). The CDR3 runs to 13 residues.

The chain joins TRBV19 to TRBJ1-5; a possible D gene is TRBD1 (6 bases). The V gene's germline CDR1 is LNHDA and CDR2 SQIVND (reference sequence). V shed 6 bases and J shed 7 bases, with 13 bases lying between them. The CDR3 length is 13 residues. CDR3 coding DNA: TGTGCCAGTAGCCCGCAGGGGACACAGCCCCAGCATTTT. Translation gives CASSPQGTQPQHF.

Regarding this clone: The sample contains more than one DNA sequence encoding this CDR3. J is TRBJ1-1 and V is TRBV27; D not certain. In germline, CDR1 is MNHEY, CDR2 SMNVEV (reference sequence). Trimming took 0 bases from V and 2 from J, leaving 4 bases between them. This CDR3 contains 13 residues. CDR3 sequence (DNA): TGTGCCAGCAGTTTATCCGTTAACACTGAAGCTTTCTTT. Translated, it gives CASSLSVNTEAFF.

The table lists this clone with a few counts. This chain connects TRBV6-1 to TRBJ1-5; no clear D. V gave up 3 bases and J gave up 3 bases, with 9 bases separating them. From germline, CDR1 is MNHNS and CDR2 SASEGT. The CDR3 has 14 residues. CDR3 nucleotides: TGTGCCAGCAGTGAGTTGGCACCCAATCAGCCCCAGCATTTT. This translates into CASSELAPNQPQHF.

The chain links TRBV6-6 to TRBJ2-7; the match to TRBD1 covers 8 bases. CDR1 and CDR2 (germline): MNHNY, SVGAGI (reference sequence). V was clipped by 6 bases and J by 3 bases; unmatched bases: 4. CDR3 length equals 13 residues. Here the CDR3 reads CASSGQGHYEQYF. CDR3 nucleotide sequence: TGTGCCAGCAGCGGACAGGGCCACTACGAGCAGTACTTC.

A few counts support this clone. In nucleotides, the CDR3 is TGTGCCAGCAGCGTAGAAATTTCTGACTCCTACAATGAGCAGTTCTTC. Translated, it gives CASSVEISDSYNEQFF. This chain uses TRBV9 with TRBJ2-1; D uncertain. The CDR3 runs 16 residues. V was clipped by 0 bases and J by 0 bases, with 10 bases between them. Germline V gives CDR1 SGDLS, CDR2 YYNGEE.